The source of this T cell receptor (beta chain) is a study of graft-versus-host responses after intestinal transplantation. Study results and limitations: Recipient marrow held GvH clones, some first seen in ileum or blood. Circulating GvH clones peaking coincided with falling HvG clones soon after transplant.

Here immunoSEQ multiplex PCR was the method, and the copy in TCRdb shows in-frame clones only, minus some. The table includes 80,000 or so clones, around 92% detected once. For this clone: Its antigen is still unknown.

Germline assignment: CDR1 SGHTA and CDR2 FQGNSA. Deletions cut 1 base from V and 0 bases from J, with 4 bases between. This CDR3 region has 14 residues. This sequence originates from a human patient who received an intestinal transplant, so some T cells may come from the graft donor. The specimen comprised PBMCs, sampled 98 days after intestinal transplantation. The chain links TRBV7-2 to TRBJ1-5; D not certain. CDR3 nucleotide sequence: TGTGCCAGCAGCTTAGTCCCTAGCAATCAGCCCCAGCATTTT. Residues: CASSLVPSNQPQHF.